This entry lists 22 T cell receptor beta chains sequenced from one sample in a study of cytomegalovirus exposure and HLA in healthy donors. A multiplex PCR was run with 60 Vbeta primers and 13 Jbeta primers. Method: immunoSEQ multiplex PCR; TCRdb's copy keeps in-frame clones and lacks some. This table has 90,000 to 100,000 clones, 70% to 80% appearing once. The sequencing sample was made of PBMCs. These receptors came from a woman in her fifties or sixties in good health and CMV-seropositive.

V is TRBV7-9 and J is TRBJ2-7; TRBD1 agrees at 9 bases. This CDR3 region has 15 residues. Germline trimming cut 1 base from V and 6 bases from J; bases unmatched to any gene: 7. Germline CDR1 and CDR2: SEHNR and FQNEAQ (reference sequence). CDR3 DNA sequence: TGTGCCAGCAGCTTAGGGGGACAGGGTTCGGCCGAGCAGTACTTC. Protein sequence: CASSLGGQGSAEQYF.

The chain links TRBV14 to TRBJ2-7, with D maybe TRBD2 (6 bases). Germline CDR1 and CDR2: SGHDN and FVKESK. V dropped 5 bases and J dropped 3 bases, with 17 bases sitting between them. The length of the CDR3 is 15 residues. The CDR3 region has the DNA TGTGCCAGCAGCTCTAGCGCGGGGCGGATCTACGAGCAGTACTTC. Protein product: CASSSSAGRIYEQYF.

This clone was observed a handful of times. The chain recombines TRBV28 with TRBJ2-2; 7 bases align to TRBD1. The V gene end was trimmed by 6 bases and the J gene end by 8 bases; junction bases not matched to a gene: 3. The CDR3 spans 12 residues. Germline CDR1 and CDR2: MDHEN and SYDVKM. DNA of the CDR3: TGTGCCAGCAGACAGGGGAAGGGGGAGCTGTTTTTT. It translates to CASRQGKGELFF.

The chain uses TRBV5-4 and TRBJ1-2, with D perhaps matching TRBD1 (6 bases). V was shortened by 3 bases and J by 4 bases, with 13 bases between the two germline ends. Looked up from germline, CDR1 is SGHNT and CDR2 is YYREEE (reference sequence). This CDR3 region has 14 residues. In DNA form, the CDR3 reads TGTGCCAGCAGCTGGCAGGGGCAGGGCTATGGCTACACCTTC. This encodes CASSWQGQGYGYTF.

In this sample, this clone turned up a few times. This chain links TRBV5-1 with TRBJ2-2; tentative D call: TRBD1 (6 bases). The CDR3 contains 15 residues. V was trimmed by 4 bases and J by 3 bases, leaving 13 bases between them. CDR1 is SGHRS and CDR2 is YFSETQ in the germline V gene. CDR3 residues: CASSRTGSDTGELFF. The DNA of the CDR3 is TGCGCCAGCAGCAGAACAGGGTCCGACACCGGGGAGCTGTTTTTT. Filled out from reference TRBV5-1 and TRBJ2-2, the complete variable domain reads KAGVTQTPRYLIKTRGQQVTLSCSPISGHRSVSWYQQTPGQGLQFLFEYFSETQRNKGNFPGRFSGRQFSNSRSEMNVSTLELGDSALYLCASSRTGSDTGELFFGEGSRLTVL.

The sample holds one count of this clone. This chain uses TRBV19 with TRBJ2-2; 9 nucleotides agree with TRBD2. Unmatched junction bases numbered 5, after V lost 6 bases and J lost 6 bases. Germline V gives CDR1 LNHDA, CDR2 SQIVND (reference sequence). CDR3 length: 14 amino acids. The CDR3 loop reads CASRGTSYAGELFF. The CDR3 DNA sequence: TGTGCCAGTAGGGGGACTAGCTACGCCGGGGAGCTGTTTTTT.

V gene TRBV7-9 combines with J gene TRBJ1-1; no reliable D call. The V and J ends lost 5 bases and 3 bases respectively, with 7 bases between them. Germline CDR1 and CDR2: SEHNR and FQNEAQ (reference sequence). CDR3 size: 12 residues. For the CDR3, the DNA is TGTGCCAGCAGCAGGGAGGACACTGAAGCTTTCTTT. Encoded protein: CASSREDTEAFF.

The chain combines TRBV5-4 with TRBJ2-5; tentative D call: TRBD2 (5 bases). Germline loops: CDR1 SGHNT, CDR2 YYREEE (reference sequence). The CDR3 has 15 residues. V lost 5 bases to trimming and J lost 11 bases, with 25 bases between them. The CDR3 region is CASSPLPEDLRKQYF. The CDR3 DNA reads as TGTGCCAGCAGTCCCCTCCCGGAGGATCTACGAAAGCAGTACTTC.

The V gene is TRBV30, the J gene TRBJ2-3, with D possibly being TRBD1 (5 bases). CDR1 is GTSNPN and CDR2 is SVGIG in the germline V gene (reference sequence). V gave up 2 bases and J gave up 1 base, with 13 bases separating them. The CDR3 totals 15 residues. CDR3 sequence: CAWSLGRFGTDTQYF. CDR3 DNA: TGTGCCTGGAGTCTGGGGCGTTTCGGCACAGATACGCAGTATTTT.

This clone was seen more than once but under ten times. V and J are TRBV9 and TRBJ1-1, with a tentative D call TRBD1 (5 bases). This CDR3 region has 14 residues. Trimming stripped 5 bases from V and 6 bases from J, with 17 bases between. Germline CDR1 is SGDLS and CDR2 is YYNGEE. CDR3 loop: CASSPGGGIAEAFF. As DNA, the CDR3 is TGTGCCAGCAGTCCCGGGGGAGGAATCGCTGAAGCTTTCTTT.

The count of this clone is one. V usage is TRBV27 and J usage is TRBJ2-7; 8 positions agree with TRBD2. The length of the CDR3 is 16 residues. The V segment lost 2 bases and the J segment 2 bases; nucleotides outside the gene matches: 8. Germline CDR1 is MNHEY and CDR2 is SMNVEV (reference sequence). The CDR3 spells CASSLRWDGRAYEQYF. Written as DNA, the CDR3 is TGTGCCAGCAGTTTAAGGTGGGACGGGAGGGCCTACGAGCAGTACTTC.

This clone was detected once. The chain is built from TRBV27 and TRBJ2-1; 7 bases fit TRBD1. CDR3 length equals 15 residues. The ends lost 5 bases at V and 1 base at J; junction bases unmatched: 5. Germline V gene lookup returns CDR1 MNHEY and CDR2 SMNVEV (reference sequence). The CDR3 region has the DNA TGTGCCAGCAGTCCCCGGACAGGATCCTACAATGAGCAGTTCTTC. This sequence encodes CASSPRTGSYNEQFF.

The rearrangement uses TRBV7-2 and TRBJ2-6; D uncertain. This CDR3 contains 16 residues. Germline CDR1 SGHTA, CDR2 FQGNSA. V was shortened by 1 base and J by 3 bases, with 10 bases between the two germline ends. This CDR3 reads CASSLVLGGGANVLTF. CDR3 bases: TGTGCCAGCAGCTTAGTTCTCGGTGGTGGGGCCAACGTCCTGACTTTC.

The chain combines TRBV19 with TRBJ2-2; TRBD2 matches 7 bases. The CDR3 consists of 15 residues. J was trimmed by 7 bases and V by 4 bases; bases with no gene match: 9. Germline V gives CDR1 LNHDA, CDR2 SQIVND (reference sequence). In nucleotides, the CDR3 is TGTGCCAGTAGTAAAAGGCCGGGAGGCGACGGGGAGCTGTTTTTT. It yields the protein CASSKRPGGDGELFF.

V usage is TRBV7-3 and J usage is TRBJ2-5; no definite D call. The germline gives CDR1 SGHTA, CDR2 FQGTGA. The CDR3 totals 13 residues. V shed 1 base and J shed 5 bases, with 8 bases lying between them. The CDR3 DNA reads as TGTGCCAGCAGCTTAAACACCGGGGAGACCCAGTACTTC. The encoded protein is CASSLNTGETQYF.

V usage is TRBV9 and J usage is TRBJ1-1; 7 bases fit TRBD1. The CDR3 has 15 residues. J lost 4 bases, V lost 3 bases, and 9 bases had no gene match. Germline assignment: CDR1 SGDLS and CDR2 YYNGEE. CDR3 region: CASSADLQGSTEAFF. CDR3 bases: TGTGCCAGCAGCGCCGACTTACAGGGGAGCACTGAAGCTTTCTTT.

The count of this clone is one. The CDR3 spells CASSLDRVAGELFF. CDR3 sequence (DNA): TGTGCCAGCAGCTTGGACAGGGTTGCCGGGGAGCTGTTTTTT. V is TRBV11-2 and J is TRBJ2-2; TRBD1 matches 8 bases. CDR3 size: 14 residues. The V segment lost 3 bases and the J segment 6 bases; nucleotides outside the gene matches: 3. CDR1 is SGHAT, CDR2 FQNNGV, per germline.

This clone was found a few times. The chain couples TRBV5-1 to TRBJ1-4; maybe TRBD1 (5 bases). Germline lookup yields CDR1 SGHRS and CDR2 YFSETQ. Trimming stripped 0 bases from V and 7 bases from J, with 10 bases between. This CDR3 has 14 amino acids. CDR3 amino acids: CASSLEGRVEKLFF. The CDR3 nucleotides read TGCGCCAGCAGCTTGGAGGGGCGCGTTGAAAAACTGTTTTTT.

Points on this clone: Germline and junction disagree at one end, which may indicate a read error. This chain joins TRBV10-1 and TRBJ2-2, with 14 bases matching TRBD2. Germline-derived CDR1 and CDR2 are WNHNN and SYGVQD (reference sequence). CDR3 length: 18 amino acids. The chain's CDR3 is CASRPGLAGEGNAGELFF. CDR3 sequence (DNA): TGCGCCAGCAGACCGGGACTAGCGGGAGAAGGGAACGCCGGGGAGCTGTTTTTT.

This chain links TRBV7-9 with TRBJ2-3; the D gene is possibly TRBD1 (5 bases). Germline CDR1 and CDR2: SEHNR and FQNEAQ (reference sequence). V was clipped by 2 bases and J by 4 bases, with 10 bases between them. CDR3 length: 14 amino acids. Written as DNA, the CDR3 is TGTGCCAGCAGCTTACCCAGGGCTGCAGATACGCAGTATTTT. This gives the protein CASSLPRAADTQYF.

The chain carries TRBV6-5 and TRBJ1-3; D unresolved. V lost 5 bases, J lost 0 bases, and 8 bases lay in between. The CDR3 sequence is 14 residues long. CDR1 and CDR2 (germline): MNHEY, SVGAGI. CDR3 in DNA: TGTGCCAGCAGTAGAGGTAGCTCTGGAAACACCATATATTTT. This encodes CASSRGSSGNTIYF.

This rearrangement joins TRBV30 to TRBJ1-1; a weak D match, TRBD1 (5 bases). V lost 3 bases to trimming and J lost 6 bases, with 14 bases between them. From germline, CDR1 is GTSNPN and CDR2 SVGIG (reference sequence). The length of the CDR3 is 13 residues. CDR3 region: CAWSPISGPEAFF. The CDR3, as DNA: TGTGCCTGGAGCCCGATTTCAGGGCCTGAAGCTTTCTTT.